This T cell receptor beta chain originates from a study of glioma-infiltrating T cells after dendritic cell vaccination. Overall study: Glioblastoma patients came from Phase I and II dendritic cell vaccination trials.

Profiled with immunoSEQ multiplex PCR; TCRdb holds only in-frame clones, not every one. The table has about 94,000 clones, approximately 80% seen once. The time point was: after dendritic cell vaccination, including at tumor progression/relapse. The CDR3 runs to 16 residues. Germline CDR1 and CDR2: MNHEY and SMNVEV (reference sequence). V lost 6 bases to trimming and J lost 2 bases; unmatched junction nucleotides: 8. The chain is built from TRBV27 and TRBJ2-5; 11 bases are a match to TRBD2. The sample in question was blood, obtained after dendritic cell vaccination. The sequence was obtained from a human donor with glioblastoma. The CDR3 bases are TGTGCCAGCAGGGGGGGGCGGACTAGCGGGCAAGAGACCCAGTACTTC. Its translation is CASRGGRTSGQETQYF.